This T cell receptor (beta chain) comes out of a study of T cell responses to AZD1222 COVID-19 vaccine. General study points: Donors, mostly white British, included more females; clonal diversity was possibly underestimated. Sampling captured repertoires only after the peak T cell response. Regions left unmutated in variants are reportedly the target of nearly half of spike-specific TCRs.

In the case of this clone: Antigen: not known.

Timing groups of about 4 and about 12 weeks for second doses were pooled. Some clones are missing from TCRdb's copy, which holds only in-frame ones; the method was immunoSEQ multiplex PCR. The data hold about 56,000 clones, with about 88% observed a single time. This TCR was sampled from an adult who received the AZD1222 COVID-19 vaccine. The sequencing here drew on peripheral blood, taken 28 days after the second AZD1222 dose.

The DNA of the CDR3 is TGCGCCAGCAGCCAAGACGAGGGGGCGTCCTCTTATGGCTACACCTTC. It specifies CASSQDEGASSYGYTF. V usage is TRBV4-3 and J usage is TRBJ1-2; 7 bases map to TRBD1. The CDR3 length is 16 residues. The V segment lost 0 bases and the J segment 5 bases; nucleotides outside the gene matches: 9. From germline, CDR1 is LGHNA and CDR2 YSLEER.